This T cell receptor beta chain was identified during a study of cytomegalovirus exposure and HLA in healthy donors. This clone is a singleton in its sample. The V end was cut by 4 bases, the J end by 1 base, with 18 bases between. From germline, CDR1 is SGHRS and CDR2 YFSETQ. This CDR3 has 16 amino acids. Both 60 Vbeta primers and 13 Jbeta primers went into the PCR. Per the study methods: An analysis that came later counted 80 million or so unique TCR beta chains, around 12 million shared. Measured with immunoSEQ multiplex PCR; TCRdb has only the in-frame clones, and not every one. That table is the source of V, J and clone size, and D and trimming were worked out from the DNA. Of fewer than 200,000 clones in the sample, approximately 78% were seen once.

This clonotype was obtained from a woman younger than 35 in good health and CMV-seronegative. The rearrangement links TRBV5-1 to TRBJ2-7; tentative D call: TRBD2 (6 bases). Input material: PBMCs. The CDR3 DNA is TGCGCCAGCAGCCCGGGAGCACAGACCCTATCCTACGAGCAGTACTTC. Amino acids: CASSPGAQTLSYEQYF.